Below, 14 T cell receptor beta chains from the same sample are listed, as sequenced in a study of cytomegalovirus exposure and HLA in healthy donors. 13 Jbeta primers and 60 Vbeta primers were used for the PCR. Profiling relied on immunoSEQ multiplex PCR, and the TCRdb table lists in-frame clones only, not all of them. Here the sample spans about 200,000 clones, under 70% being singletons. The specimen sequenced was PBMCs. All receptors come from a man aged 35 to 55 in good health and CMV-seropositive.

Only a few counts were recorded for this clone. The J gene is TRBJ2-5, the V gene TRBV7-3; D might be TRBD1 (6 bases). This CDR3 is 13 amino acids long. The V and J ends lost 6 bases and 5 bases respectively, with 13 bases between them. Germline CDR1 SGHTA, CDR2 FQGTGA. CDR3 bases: TGTGCCAGCAGTACAGGGAGTCAGGAGACCCAGTACTTC. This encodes CASSTGSQETQYF.

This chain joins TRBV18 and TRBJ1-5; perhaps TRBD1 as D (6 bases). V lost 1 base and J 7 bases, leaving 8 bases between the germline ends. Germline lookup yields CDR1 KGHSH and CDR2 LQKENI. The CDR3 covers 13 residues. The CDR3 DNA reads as TGTGCCAGCTCACCACAGGGGGACCAGCCCCAGCATTTT. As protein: CASSPQGDQPQHF.

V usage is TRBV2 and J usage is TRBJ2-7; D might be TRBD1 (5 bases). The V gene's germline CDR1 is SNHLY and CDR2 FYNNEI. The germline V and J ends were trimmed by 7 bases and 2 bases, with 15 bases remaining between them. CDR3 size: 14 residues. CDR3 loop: CASILTGPAYEQYF. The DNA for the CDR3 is TGTGCCAGCATCTTAACAGGACCTGCCTACGAGCAGTACTTC.

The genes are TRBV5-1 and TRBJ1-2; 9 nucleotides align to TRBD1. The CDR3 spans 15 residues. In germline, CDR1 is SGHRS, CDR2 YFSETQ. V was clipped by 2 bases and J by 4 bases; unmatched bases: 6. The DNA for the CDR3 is TGCGCCAGCAGCTTAGTTCCGGGACAGGGCTATGGCTACACCTTC. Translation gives CASSLVPGQGYGYTF. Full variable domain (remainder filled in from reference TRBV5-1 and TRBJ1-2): KAGVTQTPRYLIKTRGQQVTLSCSPISGHRSVSWYQQTPGQGLQFLFEYFSETQRNKGNFPGRFSGRQFSNSRSEMNVSTLELGDSALYLCASSLVPGQGYGYTFGSGTRLTVV.

This CDR3 is CASSDGTLDYGYTF. DNA of the CDR3: TGTGCCAGCAGTGACGGGACACTTGACTATGGCTACACCTTC. V usage is TRBV2 and J usage is TRBJ1-2, with a weak D call TRBD1 (6 bases). V lost 3 bases and J lost 3, with 11 bases in between. CDR3 length: 14 residues. The germline gives CDR1 SNHLY, CDR2 FYNNEI.

The chain's CDR3 is CASSYGANSPLHF. The CDR3 DNA reads TGTGCCAGCAGTTACGGGGCAAATTCACCCCTCCACTTT. This chain connects TRBV6-6 to TRBJ1-6, with D possibly being TRBD1 (5 bases). Germline loops: CDR1 MNHNY, CDR2 SVGAGI (reference sequence). V was cut by 2 bases and J by 7 bases, with 6 bases left in between. The CDR3 is 13 residues long.

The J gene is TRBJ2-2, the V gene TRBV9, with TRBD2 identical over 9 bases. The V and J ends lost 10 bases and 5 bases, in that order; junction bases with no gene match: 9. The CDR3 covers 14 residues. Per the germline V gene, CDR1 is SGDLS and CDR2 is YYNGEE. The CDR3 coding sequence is TGTGCCTCTCGCGGGGGGGCCAGTACCGGGGAGCTGTTTTTT. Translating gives CASRGGASTGELFF.

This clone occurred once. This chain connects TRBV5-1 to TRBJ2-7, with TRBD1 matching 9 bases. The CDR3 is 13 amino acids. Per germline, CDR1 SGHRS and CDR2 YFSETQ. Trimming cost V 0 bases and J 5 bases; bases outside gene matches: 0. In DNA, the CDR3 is TGCGCCAGCAGCTTGGGGGACAGGGACGAGCAGTACTTC. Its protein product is CASSLGDRDEQYF.

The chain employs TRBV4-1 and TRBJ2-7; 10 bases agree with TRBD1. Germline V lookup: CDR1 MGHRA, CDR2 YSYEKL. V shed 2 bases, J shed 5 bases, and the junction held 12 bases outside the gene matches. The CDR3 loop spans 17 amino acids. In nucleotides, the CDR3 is TGCGCCAGCAGCCAAATAATAGCGCGGGACAGGGGCCACGAGCAGTACTTC. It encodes CASSQIIARDRGHEQYF.

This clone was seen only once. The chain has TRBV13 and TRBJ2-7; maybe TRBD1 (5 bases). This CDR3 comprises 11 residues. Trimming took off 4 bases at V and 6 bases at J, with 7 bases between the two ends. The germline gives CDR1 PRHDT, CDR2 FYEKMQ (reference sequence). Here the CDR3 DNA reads TGTGCCAGCAGCTACGACAGCGAGCAGTACTTC. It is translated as CASSYDSEQYF.

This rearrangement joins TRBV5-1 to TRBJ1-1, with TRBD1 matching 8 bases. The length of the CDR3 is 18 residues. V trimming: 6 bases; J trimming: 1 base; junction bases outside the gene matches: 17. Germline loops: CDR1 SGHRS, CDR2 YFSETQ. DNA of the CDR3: TGCGCCAGCAAAATCTCAACCAATACAGGGGGGACGAACACTGAAGCTTTCTTT. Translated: CASKISTNTGGTNTEAFF.

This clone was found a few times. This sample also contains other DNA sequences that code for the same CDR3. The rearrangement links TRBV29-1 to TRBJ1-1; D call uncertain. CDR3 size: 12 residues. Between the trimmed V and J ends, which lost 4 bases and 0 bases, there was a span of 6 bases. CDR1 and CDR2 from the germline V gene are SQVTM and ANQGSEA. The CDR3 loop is CSVGQMNTEAFF. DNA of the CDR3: TGCAGCGTTGGACAAATGAACACTGAAGCTTTCTTT.

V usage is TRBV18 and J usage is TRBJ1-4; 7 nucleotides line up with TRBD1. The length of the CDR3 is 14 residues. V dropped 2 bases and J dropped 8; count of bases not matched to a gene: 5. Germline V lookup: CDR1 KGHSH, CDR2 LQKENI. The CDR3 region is CASSPTGVGEKLFF. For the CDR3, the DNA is TGTGCCAGCTCACCAACAGGGGTCGGGGAAAAACTGTTTTTT.

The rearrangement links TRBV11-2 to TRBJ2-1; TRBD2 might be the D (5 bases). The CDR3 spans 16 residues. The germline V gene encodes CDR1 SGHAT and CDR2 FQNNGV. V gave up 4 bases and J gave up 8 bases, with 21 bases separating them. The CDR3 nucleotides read TGTGCCAGCAGCTCTACTATTGGAGGCAGTAGCGATGAGCAGTTCTTC. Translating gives CASSSTIGGSSDEQFF.